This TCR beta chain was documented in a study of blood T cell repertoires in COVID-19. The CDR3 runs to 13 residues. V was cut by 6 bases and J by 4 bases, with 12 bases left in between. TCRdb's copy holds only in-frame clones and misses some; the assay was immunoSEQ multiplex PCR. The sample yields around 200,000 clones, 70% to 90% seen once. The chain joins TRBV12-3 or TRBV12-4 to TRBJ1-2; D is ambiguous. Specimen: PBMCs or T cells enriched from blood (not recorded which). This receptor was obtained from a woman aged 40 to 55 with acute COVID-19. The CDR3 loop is CASSPAGFYGYTF. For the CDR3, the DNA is TGTGCCAGCAGCCCTGCGGGTTTCTATGGCTACACCTTC.